A single sample is the source of the 20 T cell receptor beta chains below, sequenced in a study of PD-1 blockade in classical Hodgkin lymphoma. The protocol was immunoSEQ multiplex PCR, while the TCRdb copy is restricted to in-frame clones and leaves out a portion. This table has about 40,000 clones, 87% appearing once. Autologous stem cell transplantation was followed by relapse in every patient, and brentuximab vedotin exposure varied. Specimen: peripheral blood mononuclear cells (PBMCs), collected at baseline. The receptors stem from a human donor with classical Hodgkin lymphoma.

Judged by abundance, this clone is medium-sized. The J gene is TRBJ2-7, the V gene TRBV29-1; no clear D gene. The V gene's germline CDR1 is SQVTM and CDR2 ANQGSEA. The length of the CDR3 is 14 residues. The V and J ends lost 2 bases and 1 base respectively, with 12 bases between them. The DNA of the CDR3 is TGCAGCGTTGAATCGACGGGCAGATCCTACGAGCAGTACTTC. Protein: CSVESTGRSYEQYF.

The CDR3 sequence is CASSPWDTPNEKLFF. DNA of the CDR3: TGCGCCAGCAGCCCCTGGGACACCCCTAATGAAAAACTGTTTTTT. J is TRBJ1-4 and V is TRBV5-1; maybe TRBD1 (6 bases). CDR3 length equals 15 residues. The germline V and J ends were trimmed by 4 bases and 3 bases, with 13 bases remaining between them. Per germline, CDR1 SGHRS and CDR2 YFSETQ.

The chain carries TRBV13 and TRBJ1-2, with D hard to call. The germline V gene encodes CDR1 PRHDT and CDR2 FYEKMQ (reference sequence). The CDR3 runs to 14 residues. V was trimmed by 0 bases and J by 7 bases, leaving 12 bases between them. CDR3 in DNA: TGTGCCAGCAGCTTAGGCGGACGCTCGAGTGGCTACACCTTC. Amino acids: CASSLGGRSSGYTF.

The chain employs TRBV4-2 and TRBJ2-3; 10 nucleotides line up with TRBD2. The germline gives CDR1 LGHNA, CDR2 YNFKEQ. There are 18 residues in the CDR3. Trimming took 0 bases from V and 1 from J; bases not matched to a gene: 7. CDR3 nucleotides: TGTGCCAGCAGCCAAGAGTTGATAGCGGGGGGTGGCACAGATACGCAGTATTTT. It encodes CASSQELIAGGGTDTQYF.

The V call is TRBV6-5, the J call TRBJ2-1; 13 bases agree with TRBD2. J was trimmed by 7 bases and V by 5 bases; bases with no gene match: 5. The CDR3 is 15 amino acids. Germline V lookup: CDR1 MNHEY, CDR2 SVGAGI. DNA of the CDR3: TGTGCCAGCAGTACCGGGACTAGCGGGAAGAATGAGCAGTTCTTC. It translates to CASSTGTSGKNEQFF.

The chain employs TRBV15 and TRBJ1-1; the D gene is possibly TRBD1 (5 bases). Germline V gene lookup returns CDR1 LNHNV and CDR2 YYDKDF (reference sequence). V gave up 4 bases and J gave up 1 base, with 13 bases separating them. The CDR3 is made up of 15 amino acids. CDR3 nucleotide sequence: TGTGCCACCAGCACCCTCGGGACTGAGAACACTGAAGCTTTCTTT. Translation gives CATSTLGTENTEAFF.

This sequence joins TRBV4-1 and TRBJ2-2, with D uncertain. This CDR3 has 15 residues. The germline CDR1 and CDR2 sequences are MGHRA and YSYEKL. Trimming stripped 0 bases from V and 1 base from J, with 6 bases between. In DNA form, the CDR3 reads TGCGCCAGCAGCCAAGAGAACATGAACACCGGGGAGCTGTTTTTT. Translated: CASSQENMNTGELFF.

In this sample, this clone turned up once. The chain joins TRBV6-5 to TRBJ2-5; D unresolved. The CDR3 has 15 amino acids. CDR1 is MNHEY and CDR2 is SVGAGI in the germline V gene. The germline V and J ends were trimmed by 5 bases and 0 bases, with 13 bases remaining between them. The CDR3 loop is CASSPLLRYQETQYF. The DNA of the CDR3 is TGTGCCAGCAGTCCTCTCCTGAGGTACCAAGAGACCCAGTACTTC.

The table lists this clone with a few counts. The chain couples TRBV9 to TRBJ2-1, with D perhaps being TRBD1 or TRBD2 (7 bases each). The CDR3 has 21 amino acids. V was shortened by 3 bases and J by 0 bases, with 28 bases between the two germline ends. Germline V lookup: CDR1 SGDLS, CDR2 YYNGEE. For the CDR3, the DNA is TGTGCCAGCAGCGCCGAATGGGGCAGGGGGACGCGGGAGAGCTCCTACAATGAGCAGTTCTTC. This encodes CASSAEWGRGTRESSYNEQFF.

This rearrangement joins TRBV7-3 to TRBJ2-3, with 9 bases fitting TRBD1. Germline-derived CDR1 and CDR2 are SGHTA and FQGTGA. Losses at the gene ends were 5 bases for V and 2 bases for J; bases not matched to a gene: 5. The CDR3 spans 15 residues. CDR3 sequence reads: CASSRGQGYTDTQYF. The CDR3 DNA reads as TGTGCCAGCAGCCGCGGACAGGGGTACACAGATACGCAGTATTTT.

The V call is TRBV9, the J call TRBJ2-3; the D call may be TRBD1 or TRBD2 (5 bases each). The CDR3 totals 15 residues. Trimming pared 0 bases from V and 3 bases from J, leaving 11 bases between. Per germline, CDR1 SGDLS and CDR2 YYNGEE. The CDR3 bases are TGTGCCAGCAGCGTAGTACCTGGGGGAACAGATACGCAGTATTTT. This gives the protein CASSVVPGGTDTQYF.

This chain joins TRBV6-5 and TRBJ1-2; D may be TRBD1 (5 bases). This CDR3 has 14 residues. V was pared by 0 bases and J by 6 bases, with 11 bases between. The germline CDR1 and CDR2 sequences are MNHEY and SVGAGI. CDR3 DNA sequence: TGTGCCAGCAGTTACTCGGCAAGACAGAATGGCTACACCTTC. Translation: CASSYSARQNGYTF.

This chain links TRBV4-1 with TRBJ1-3, with TRBD1 identical over 7 bases. CDR1 and CDR2 from the germline V gene are MGHRA and YSYEKL. This CDR3 region has 18 residues. The ends lost 0 bases at V and 2 bases at J; junction bases unmatched: 10. In nucleotides, the CDR3 is TGCGCCAGCAGCCAAGAGTTCGCCTTGACAGGGACTGGAAACACCATATATTTT. Amino acid sequence: CASSQEFALTGTGNTIYF.

This sequence joins TRBV7-8 and TRBJ2-7; TRBD2 matches 8 bases. Germline assignment: CDR1 SGHVS and CDR2 FQNEAQ. Trimming cost V 4 bases and J 6 bases; bases outside gene matches: 8. The length of the CDR3 is 14 residues. The CDR3 nucleotides are TGTGCCAGCAGCTCGTCCGGGACTAGTCGCGAGCAGTACTTC. This translates into CASSSSGTSREQYF.

V usage is TRBV6-1 and J usage is TRBJ2-2; either TRBD1 or TRBD2 may fit D (6 bases each). CDR3 length equals 14 residues. Trimming stripped 7 bases from V and 6 bases from J, with 15 bases between. Germline CDR1 and CDR2: MNHNS and SASEGT. The chain's CDR3 is CASNRVGGAGELFF. Here the CDR3 DNA reads TGTGCCAGCAACAGGGTGGGGGGAGCCGGGGAGCTGTTTTTT.

The CDR3 sequence: CASSPTRTTDTQYF. The CDR3 DNA is TGTGCCAGCAGCCCCACGAGGACCACAGATACGCAGTATTTT. The chain carries TRBV7-3 and TRBJ2-3; D gene unclear. The CDR3 has 14 residues. Trimming removed 5 bases at V and 2 bases at J, with 11 bases between. Germline lookup yields CDR1 SGHTA and CDR2 FQGTGA.

The J gene is TRBJ2-2, the V gene TRBV19, with D hard to call. The V end lost 1 base, the J end lost 0 bases, and 3 bases lay between the germline ends. The germline CDR1 and CDR2 sequences are LNHDA and SQIVND (reference sequence). The CDR3 contains 14 residues. The CDR3 coding sequence is TGTGCCAGTAGTATAGGGGCGAACACCGGGGAGCTGTTTTTT. Residues: CASSIGANTGELFF.

The V call is TRBV15, the J call TRBJ2-7, with D uncertain. V lost 1 base and J lost 0, with 10 bases in between. Germline V gene sequence: CDR1 LNHNV, CDR2 YYDKDF (reference sequence). The CDR3 has 15 residues. The CDR3 sequence is CATSRGVSSSYEQYF. DNA of the CDR3: TGTGCCACCAGCAGAGGTGTCAGCAGCTCCTACGAGCAGTACTTC.

The J gene is TRBJ2-5, the V gene TRBV2; tentative D call: TRBD1 (6 bases). Germline-derived CDR1 and CDR2 are SNHLY and FYNNEI. The CDR3 is made up of 13 amino acids. The germline V and J ends were trimmed by 7 bases and 4 bases, with 13 bases remaining between them. CDR3 bases: TGTGCCAGCACCCTAAGGGGGTCAGAGACCCAGTACTTC. This sequence encodes CASTLRGSETQYF. Based on the CDR3 plus reference TRBV2 and TRBJ2-5, the full variable domain is EPEVTQTPSHQVTQMGQEVILRCVPISNHLYFYWYRQILGQKVEFLVSFYNNEISEKSEIFDDQFSVERPDGSNFTLKIRSTKLEDSAMYFCASTLRGSETQYFGPGTRLLVL.

In its sample, this clone was seen once. The gene calls are TRBV10-2 and TRBJ2-7; no clear D gene. Trimming cost V 6 bases and J 2 bases, with 8 bases left between them. The CDR3 is 12 residues long. Germline loops: CDR1 WSHSY, CDR2 SAAADI. The DNA of the CDR3 is TGCGCCAGCAGCGGAGAGGCCTACGAGCAGTACTTC. Amino acid sequence: CASSGEAYEQYF.